The 31 T cell receptor beta chains presented below share a single source sample, sequenced in a study of radiation and T cells in renal cell carcinoma. Data came from immunoSEQ multiplex PCR; TCRdb stores just in-frame clones and leaves some out. In the table there are 120,000 or so clones, 81% of which are singletons. This sample's time point: blood 2 weeks post-SBRT. Treatment specified: 15 Gy SBRT to primary tumor, nephrectomy 4 weeks later. The sequencing here drew on blood, taken from a patient whose treatment included radiotherapy and nephrectomy. The receptor source for this set is a man in his fifties with renal cell carcinoma.

This chain joins TRBV10-2 and TRBJ1-3; D is possibly TRBD1 (6 bases). V lost 2 bases, J lost 1 base, and 12 bases lay in between. Germline CDR1 is WSHSY and CDR2 is SAAADI. This CDR3 is 16 amino acids long. The CDR3 nucleotides read TGCGCCAGCAGTGAGGTGGGGGGGCAGTCTGGAAACACCATATATTTT. Protein sequence: CASSEVGGQSGNTIYF.

This chain joins TRBV7-8 and TRBJ1-4, with TRBD1 matching over 11 bases. This CDR3 comprises 16 residues. V trimming: 1 base; J trimming: 7 bases; junction bases outside the gene matches: 5. Germline V lookup: CDR1 SGHVS, CDR2 FQNEAQ. The CDR3 coding sequence is TGTGCCAGCAGCTTAGGGACAGGGGGCTTCGGTGAAAAACTGTTTTTT. This encodes CASSLGTGGFGEKLFF.

V usage is TRBV2 and J usage is TRBJ1-4; 7 bases align to TRBD1. V was pared by 8 bases and J by 7 bases, with 7 bases of the junction left unmatched. Germline CDR1 and CDR2: SNHLY and FYNNEI. The CDR3 is 13 amino acids. In DNA, the CDR3 is TGTGCCAGCCGACAGGGATCGGGTGAAAAACTGTTTTTT. This codes for CASRQGSGEKLFF.

CDR3 coding DNA: TGTGCCAGCAGTTTACAGGGGGCAAGCACTGAAGCTTTCTTT. The encoded protein is CASSLQGASTEAFF. The chain joins TRBV6-5 to TRBJ1-1; 9 bases align to TRBD1. The length of the CDR3 is 14 residues. Germline V gene data show CDR1 as MNHEY and CDR2 as SVGAGI. After removal of 4 bases from V and 4 bases from J, the junction contained 4 bases not matched to a gene.

V gene TRBV19 combines with J gene TRBJ2-3, with D possibly TRBD2 on 6 matching bases. The CDR3 is 15 amino acids. Looked up from germline, CDR1 is LNHDA and CDR2 is SQIVND (reference sequence). V was shortened by 8 bases and J by 1 base, with 16 bases between the two germline ends. DNA of the CDR3: TGTGCCAGTGGGAGGTGGCCTAGGGGCACAGATACGCAGTATTTT. It specifies CASGRWPRGTDTQYF. The complete variable domain, with remaining parts taken from reference TRBV19 and TRBJ2-3, reads DGGITQSPKYLFRKEGQNVTLSCEQNLNHDAMYWYRQDPGQGLRLIYYSQIVNDFQKGDIAEGYSVSREKKESFPLTVTSAQKNPTAFYLCASGRWPRGTDTQYFGPGTRLTVL.

This chain uses TRBV27 with TRBJ1-2; a possible D gene is TRBD1 (5 bases). The CDR3 covers 17 residues. The ends were cut back, 5 bases at V and 4 bases at J, with 23 bases in the middle. In germline, CDR1 is MNHEY, CDR2 SMNVEV (reference sequence). This CDR3 is CASSPKQGGSLFYGYTF. As DNA, the CDR3 is TGTGCCAGCAGTCCCAAGCAGGGAGGGAGTTTGTTCTATGGCTACACCTTC.

The chain employs TRBV5-1 and TRBJ1-1, with 9 nucleotides matching TRBD1. Per germline, CDR1 SGHRS and CDR2 YFSETQ. Trimming took 7 bases from V and 1 from J; bases not matched to a gene: 11. There are 16 residues in the CDR3. CDR3 region: CASYTGGLVGNTEAFF. DNA of the CDR3: TGCGCCAGCTATACAGGGGGCTTAGTAGGGAACACTGAAGCTTTCTTT.

The CDR3 is CASSPQEDWTEAFF. The CDR3, as DNA: TGTGCCAGCTCACCACAGGAGGATTGGACTGAAGCTTTCTTT. The J gene is TRBJ1-1, the V gene TRBV18, with no clear D. V gave up 1 base and J gave up 5 bases, with 11 bases separating them. CDR3 size: 14 residues. Germline assignment: CDR1 KGHSH and CDR2 LQKENI.

Written as DNA, the CDR3 is TGTGCCAGCAGCACCCTTCAGAGGAGCACAGATACGCAGTATTTT. As protein: CASSTLQRSTDTQYF. This chain joins TRBV7-6 and TRBJ2-3; D unclear. Trimming removed 5 bases from V and 0 bases from J, with 12 bases in between. The V gene's germline CDR1 is SGHVS and CDR2 FNYEAQ. The CDR3 is 15 residues long.

The chain recombines TRBV5-1 with TRBJ1-2; unclear D gene. This CDR3 has 15 residues. CDR1 and CDR2 from the germline V gene are SGHRS and YFSETQ. V lost 1 base and J lost 0, with 10 bases in between. In DNA, the CDR3 is TGCGCCAGCAGCTTGATGGGCGATACTAACTATGGCTACACCTTC. It encodes CASSLMGDTNYGYTF.

The rearrangement joins TRBV5-1 to TRBJ1-1; D gene uncertain. V lost 0 bases, J lost 0 bases, and 12 bases lay in between. Germline CDR1 is SGHRS and CDR2 is YFSETQ. The CDR3 extends over 16 amino acids. CDR3 nucleotide sequence: TGCGCCAGCAGCTTGGTGCCGACTACAGTGAACACTGAAGCTTTCTTT. Its translation: CASSLVPTTVNTEAFF. The entire variable domain, with the rest obtained from reference TRBV5-1 and TRBJ1-1, is as follows: KAGVTQTPRYLIKTRGQQVTLSCSPISGHRSVSWYQQTPGQGLQFLFEYFSETQRNKGNFPGRFSGRQFSNSRSEMNVSTLELGDSALYLCASSLVPTTVNTEAFFGQGTRLTVV.

The chain has TRBV11-2 and TRBJ1-1; 8 nucleotides agree with TRBD1. This CDR3 comprises 13 residues. Germline assignment: CDR1 SGHAT and CDR2 FQNNGV. J was trimmed by 7 bases and V by 5 bases; bases with no gene match: 6. CDR3 protein: CASSVTGGGEAFF. The CDR3 DNA reads as TGTGCCAGCAGCGTTACAGGGGGTGGTGAAGCTTTCTTT.

The chain combines TRBV6-1 with TRBJ1-5, with 7 bases that match TRBD1. Germline V gene data show CDR1 as MNHNS and CDR2 as SASEGT. The length of the CDR3 is 16 residues. Trimming at V came to 4 bases and at J to 8 bases, leaving 14 bases not matched to a gene. The CDR3 sequence: CASSVPAGAGGEPQHF. Here the CDR3 DNA reads TGTGCCAGCAGTGTGCCGGCAGGGGCAGGGGGGGAGCCCCAGCATTTT.

The rearrangement uses TRBV7-6 and TRBJ2-1, with 7 bases fitting TRBD1. Per germline, CDR1 SGHVS and CDR2 FNYEAQ. The CDR3 is 16 residues long. With 1 base clipped from V and 0 bases from J, the junction kept 3 bases outside the gene matches. This chain's CDR3 is CASSLEDRNSYNEQFF. Here the CDR3 DNA reads TGTGCCAGCAGCTTAGAGGACAGGAACTCCTACAATGAGCAGTTCTTC.

The chain employs TRBV5-4 and TRBJ1-4, with 9 bases that match TRBD1. The CDR3 is made up of 15 amino acids. Germline V gene data show CDR1 as SGHNT and CDR2 as YYREEE (reference sequence). Trimming at V came to 4 bases and at J to 3 bases, leaving 4 bases not matched to a gene. The CDR3, as DNA: TGTGCCAGCAGCCTAAGACAGGGGGCTAATGAAAAACTGTTTTTT. It specifies CASSLRQGANEKLFF.

This clone was recorded a few times. The chain recombines TRBV19 with TRBJ1-2; 8 bases align to TRBD1. Losses at the gene ends were 10 bases for V and 2 bases for J; bases not matched to a gene: 6. CDR1 and CDR2 (germline): LNHDA, SQIVND (reference sequence). This CDR3 contains 13 residues. The CDR3 DNA sequence: TGTGCCACCCGGACAGGGCCCAACTATGGCTACACCTTC. It encodes CATRTGPNYGYTF. Filled out from reference TRBV19 and TRBJ1-2, the complete variable domain reads DGGITQSPKYLFRKEGQNVTLSCEQNLNHDAMYWYRQDPGQGLRLIYYSQIVNDFQKGDIAEGYSVSREKKESFPLTVTSAQKNPTAFYLCATRTGPNYGYTFGSGTRLTVV.

A single count supports this clone. This chain uses TRBV6-1 with TRBJ2-3, with D perhaps TRBD1 (5 bases). Germline CDR1 is MNHNS and CDR2 is SASEGT. V lost 7 bases and J lost 4, with 9 bases in between. This CDR3 is built from 12 residues. CDR3 sequence reads: CASILQADTQYF. In DNA form, the CDR3 reads TGTGCCAGCATTTTACAGGCAGATACGCAGTATTTT.

The V gene is TRBV4-2, the J gene TRBJ2-4; 10 nucleotides align to TRBD2. Trimming took 0 bases from V and 0 from J; bases not matched to a gene: 5. The CDR3 spans 18 residues. Germline loops: CDR1 LGHNA, CDR2 YNFKEQ. Written as DNA, the CDR3 is TGTGCCAGCAGCCAAGAAGCGCTAGCGGGAGTAGCCAAAAACATTCAGTACTTC. Translated: CASSQEALAGVAKNIQYF.

The V gene is TRBV11-2, the J gene TRBJ1-5; no firm D call. Germline loops: CDR1 SGHAT, CDR2 FQNNGV. The CDR3 extends over 16 amino acids. Trimming stripped 1 base from V and 7 bases from J, with 17 bases between. CDR3 protein: CASSLGAATEGQPQHF. CDR3 DNA sequence: TGTGCCAGCAGCTTAGGGGCGGCCACCGAGGGACAGCCCCAGCATTTT.

This clone has just a few counts. The chain employs TRBV6-6 and TRBJ2-3; TRBD2 might be the D (7 bases). The germline V gene encodes CDR1 MNHNY and CDR2 SVGAGI (reference sequence). The CDR3 loop spans 15 amino acids. Trimming left V 3 bases short and J 6 bases short, with 16 bases between. The CDR3 reads CASSYRGGLYDTQYF. The CDR3 nucleotides are TGTGCCAGCAGTTATAGGGGGGGCCTGTATGATACGCAGTATTTT.

The J gene is TRBJ2-5, the V gene TRBV5-5, with D perhaps TRBD1 (6 bases). Trimming took 0 bases from V and 5 from J, leaving 11 bases between them. This CDR3 comprises 14 residues. Germline V gene lookup returns CDR1 SGHKS and CDR2 YYEKEE (reference sequence). The CDR3 sequence: CASSLDRVFETQYF. The CDR3 DNA follows: TGTGCCAGCAGCTTGGACAGGGTTTTCGAGACCCAGTACTTC.

CDR3 loop: CAWSRNPYEQYF. CDR3 nucleotides: TGTGCCTGGAGCAGGAATCCCTACGAGCAGTACTTC. The chain couples TRBV30 to TRBJ2-5; D unresolved. The end of the DNA aligns better with TRBJ2-7, so the J call may be wrong. The CDR3 is made up of 12 amino acids. CDR1 and CDR2 (germline): GTSNPN, SVGIG (reference sequence).

The V and J genes are TRBV9 and TRBJ2-1; either TRBD1 or TRBD2 may fit D (5 bases each). Germline CDR1 SGDLS, CDR2 YYNGEE. The CDR3 is 14 residues long. The V and J ends lost 0 bases and 6 bases respectively, with 10 bases between them. As DNA, the CDR3 is TGTGCCAGCAGCGTAGGGGGGACGGTCAATGAGCAGTTCTTC. Residues: CASSVGGTVNEQFF.

The chain has TRBV5-1 and TRBJ2-5, with 9 nucleotides matching TRBD1. The germline gives CDR1 SGHRS, CDR2 YFSETQ. This CDR3 has 14 amino acids. V lost 0 bases to trimming and J lost 5 bases; unmatched junction nucleotides: 2. CDR3 sequence reads: CASSLVGTGETQYF. In DNA form, the CDR3 reads TGCGCCAGCAGCTTGGTTGGGACAGGGGAGACCCAGTACTTC.

The chain couples TRBV2 to TRBJ1-1; no reliable D call. Germline lookup yields CDR1 SNHLY and CDR2 FYNNEI. V was shortened by 3 bases and J by 0 bases, with 5 bases between the two germline ends. The CDR3 is made up of 13 amino acids. CDR3 residues: CASSDSMNTEAFF. CDR3 bases: TGTGCCAGCAGTGACAGCATGAACACTGAAGCTTTCTTT. Full variable domain (remainder filled in from reference TRBV2 and TRBJ1-1): EPEVTQTPSHQVTQMGQEVILRCVPISNHLYFYWYRQILGQKVEFLVSFYNNEISEKSEIFDDQFSVERPDGSNFTLKIRSTKLEDSAMYFCASSDSMNTEAFFGQGTRLTVV.

The chain has TRBV4-1 and TRBJ1-1, with a weak D call TRBD1 (6 bases). CDR3 length equals 14 residues. In germline, CDR1 is MGHRA, CDR2 YSYEKL. The V end was cut by 3 bases, the J end by 5 bases, with 13 bases between. The CDR3 nucleotides are TGCGCCAGCAGCCATTACAGGGCCGGGACTGAAGCTTTCTTT. Translation: CASSHYRAGTEAFF.

This chain joins TRBV18 and TRBJ2-1; 7 bases line up with TRBD1. Germline V gene sequence: CDR1 KGHSH, CDR2 LQKENI. Trimming took 3 bases from V and 7 from J; bases not matched to a gene: 9. This CDR3 spans 15 amino acids. In DNA form, the CDR3 reads TGTGCCAGCTCACCTATGGGACAGCGAGGTAATGAGCAGTTCTTC. Translating it yields CASSPMGQRGNEQFF.

In this sample, this clone turned up once. The chain employs TRBV28 and TRBJ2-3, with unresolved D. Germline loops: CDR1 MDHEN, CDR2 SYDVKM. V was clipped by 4 bases and J by 2 bases, with 10 bases between them. The CDR3 is 14 residues long. CDR3 nucleotide sequence: TGTGCCAGCAGTTCCAGCAGGTACACAGATACGCAGTATTTT. This encodes CASSSSRYTDTQYF.

This clone appeared many times. The chain recombines TRBV7-9 with TRBJ2-3; D is unclear. V lost 0 bases to trimming and J lost 4 bases, with 2 bases between them. From germline, CDR1 is SEHNR and CDR2 FQNEAQ (reference sequence). This CDR3 contains 12 residues. CDR3 sequence reads: CASSLAADTQYF. The CDR3 DNA reads as TGTGCCAGCAGCTTAGCTGCAGATACGCAGTATTTT. Based on the CDR3 plus reference TRBV7-9 and TRBJ2-3, the full variable domain is DTGVSQNPRHKITKRGQNVTFRCDPISEHNRLYWYRQTLGQGPEFLTYFQNEAQLEKSRLLSDRFSAERPKGSFSTLEIQRTEQGDSAMYLCASSLAADTQYFGPGTRLTVL.

In this sample, this clone turned up a few times. CDR3 bases: TGTGCCAGCAGCTTGTCGAGTGTCACTGAAGCTTTCTTT. Protein sequence: CASSLSSVTEAFF. The chain has TRBV11-2 and TRBJ1-1; D remains ambiguous. CDR3 length: 13 amino acids. CDR1 is SGHAT and CDR2 is FQNNGV in the germline V gene. Between the trimmed V and J ends, which lost 3 bases and 4 bases, there was a span of 9 bases. Drawing the rest from reference TRBV11-2 and TRBJ1-1, the complete variable domain is EAGVAQSPRYKIIEKRQSVAFWCNPISGHATLYWYQQILGQGPKLLIQFQNNGVVDDSQLPKDRFSAERLKGVDSTLKIQPAKLEDSAVYLCASSLSSVTEAFFGQGTRLTVV.

A note on this clone: At one of its ends the junction is not consistent with the germline gene, which may arise from a read error. The J gene is TRBJ2-7, the V gene TRBV7-7; TRBD1 matches 7 bases. This CDR3 region has 14 residues. Germline V lookup: CDR1 SSHAT, CDR2 FNYEAQ (reference sequence). CDR3 sequence: CASSYRQGSYEQYF. The CDR3 nucleotides read TGTGCTAGCAGCTATCGACAGGGCTCCTACGAGCAGTACTTC.